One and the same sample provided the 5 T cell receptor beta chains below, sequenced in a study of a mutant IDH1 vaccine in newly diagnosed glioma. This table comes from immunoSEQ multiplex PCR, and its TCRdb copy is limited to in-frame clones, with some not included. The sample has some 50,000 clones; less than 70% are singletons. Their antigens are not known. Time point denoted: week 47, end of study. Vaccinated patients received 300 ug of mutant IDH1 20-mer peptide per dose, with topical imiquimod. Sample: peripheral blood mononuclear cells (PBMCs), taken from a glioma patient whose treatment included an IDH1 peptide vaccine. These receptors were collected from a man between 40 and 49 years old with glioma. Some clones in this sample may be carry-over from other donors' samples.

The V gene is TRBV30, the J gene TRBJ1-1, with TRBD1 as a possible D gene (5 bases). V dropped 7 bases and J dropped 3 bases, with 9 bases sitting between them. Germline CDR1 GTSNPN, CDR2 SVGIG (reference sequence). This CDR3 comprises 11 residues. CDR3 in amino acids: CASGRYTEAFF. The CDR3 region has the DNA TGTGCCTCAGGGCGGTACACTGAAGCTTTCTTT.

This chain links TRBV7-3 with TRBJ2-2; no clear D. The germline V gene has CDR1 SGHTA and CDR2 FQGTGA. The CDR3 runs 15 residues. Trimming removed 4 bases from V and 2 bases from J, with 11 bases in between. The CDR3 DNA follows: TGTGCCAGCAGCTCGGACGGAAGCAACACCGGGGAGCTGTTTTTT. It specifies CASSSDGSNTGELFF.

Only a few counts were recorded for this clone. CDR3 bases: TGCGCCAGCAGCCTAGCCCCGATCATGAACACTGAAGCTTTCTTT. It yields the protein CASSLAPIMNTEAFF. This chain uses TRBV5-1 with TRBJ1-1; D is ambiguous. Germline V gene sequence: CDR1 SGHRS, CDR2 YFSETQ. Trimming shortened V by 4 bases and J by 0 bases, and 13 bases separated the two germline ends. The CDR3 loop spans 15 amino acids.

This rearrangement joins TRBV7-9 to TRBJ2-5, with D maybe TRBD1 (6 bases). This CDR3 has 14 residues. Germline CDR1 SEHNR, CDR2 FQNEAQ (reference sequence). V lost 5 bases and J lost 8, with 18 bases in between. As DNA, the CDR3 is TGTGCCAGCAGCATAGGGGCCCAGGGGTTAACCCAGTACTTC. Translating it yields CASSIGAQGLTQYF.

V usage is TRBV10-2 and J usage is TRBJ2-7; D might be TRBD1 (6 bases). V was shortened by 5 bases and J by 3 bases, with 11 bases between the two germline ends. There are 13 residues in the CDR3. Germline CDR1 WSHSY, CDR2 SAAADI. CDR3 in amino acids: CASSPGQVYEQYF. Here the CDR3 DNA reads TGCGCCAGCAGTCCGGGACAAGTCTACGAGCAGTACTTC.